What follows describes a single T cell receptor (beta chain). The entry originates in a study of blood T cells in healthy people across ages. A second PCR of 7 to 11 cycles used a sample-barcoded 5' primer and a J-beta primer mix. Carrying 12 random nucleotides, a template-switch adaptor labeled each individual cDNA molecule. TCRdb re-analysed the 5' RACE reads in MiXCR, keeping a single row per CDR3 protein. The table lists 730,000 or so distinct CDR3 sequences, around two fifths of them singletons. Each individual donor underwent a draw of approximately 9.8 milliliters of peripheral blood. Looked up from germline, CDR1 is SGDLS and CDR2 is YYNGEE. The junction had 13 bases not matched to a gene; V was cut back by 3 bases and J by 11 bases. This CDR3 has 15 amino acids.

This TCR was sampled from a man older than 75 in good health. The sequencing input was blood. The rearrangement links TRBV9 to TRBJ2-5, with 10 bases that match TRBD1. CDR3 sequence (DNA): TGTGCCAGCAGCGAGCCCGGGACAGGGGATAGAGAGCAGTACTTC. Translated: CASSEPGTGDREQYF. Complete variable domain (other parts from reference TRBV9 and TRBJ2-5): DSGVTQTPKHLITATGQRVTLRCSPRSGDLSVYWYQQSLDQGLQFLIQYYNGEERAKGNILERFSAQQFPDLHSELNLSSLELGDSALYFCASSEPGTGDREQYFGPGTRLLVL.